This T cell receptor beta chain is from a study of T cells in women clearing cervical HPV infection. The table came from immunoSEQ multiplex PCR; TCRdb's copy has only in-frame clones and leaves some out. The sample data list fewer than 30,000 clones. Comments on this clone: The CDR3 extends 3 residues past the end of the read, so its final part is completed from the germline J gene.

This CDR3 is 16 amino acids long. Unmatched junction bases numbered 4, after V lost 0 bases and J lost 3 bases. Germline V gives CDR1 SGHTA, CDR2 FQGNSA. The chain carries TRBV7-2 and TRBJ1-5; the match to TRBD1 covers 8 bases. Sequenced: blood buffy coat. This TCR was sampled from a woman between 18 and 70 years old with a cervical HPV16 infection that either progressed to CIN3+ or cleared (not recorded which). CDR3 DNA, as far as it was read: TGTGCCAGCAGCTTAGCGGGGACAGGCTACAATCAGCCC. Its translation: CASSLAGTGYNQP. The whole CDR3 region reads CASSLAGTGYNQPQHF.